These T cell receptor beta chains were read from a single sample in a study of blood T cell repertoires in COVID-19. The method was immunoSEQ multiplex PCR; TCRdb's version includes in-frame clones alone and lacks a portion of them. The repertoire holds 150,000 to 200,000 clones, with 80% to 90% as singletons. The specimen sequenced was peripheral blood. Receptors were obtained from a young woman who had recovered from COVID-19. Each CDR3 is given with its conserved first and last residue. The D gene is left open where the match is weak. The size of a clone is reported for some rows only, either as once, few or many, or as a class for expanded clones.

cdr3_length	j_call	clone_size	v_call	d_call	cdr3_nt	cdr3_aa
15	TRBJ2-3	.	TRBV27	.	TGTGCCAGCAGTTTGTGGACAGCTAGCACAGATACGCAGTATTTT	CASSLWTASTDTQYF
20	TRBJ1-2	once	TRBV7-8	.	TGTGCCAGCAGCTTAGTACGACCGGTGGGCAGGGGTGAGACCTATTCTGGCTACACCTTC	CASSLVRPVGRGETYSGYTF
16	TRBJ1-5	.	TRBV7-8	.	TGTGCCAGCAGCCCCCGCAGATTTTATAGCAATCAGCCCCAGCATTTT	CASSPRRFYSNQPQHF
12	TRBJ1-3	few	TRBV2	.	TGTGCCAGCAGCGCGGAGGGAAACACCATATATTTT	CASSAEGNTIYF
15	TRBJ1-2	.	TRBV19	.	TGTGCCAGTAGTACCACCCACCGGGGGGCGCGTGGCTACACCTTC	CASSTTHRGARGYTF
13	TRBJ2-2	few	TRBV4-1	TRBD1	TGCGCCAGTACAGGGGTAGCTTCCGGGGAGCTGTTTTTT	CASTGVASGELFF
15	TRBJ2-7	.	TRBV11-1	.	TGTGCCAGCAGCTTTGACCAGGGTGGGTTCCGAGGGCAGTACTTC	CASSFDQGGFRGQYF
16	TRBJ2-1	.	TRBV11-2	TRBD1	TGTGCCAGCAGCTTAGGGGGCAGGGGGCCCCCCAATGAGCAGTTCTTC	CASSLGGRGPPNEQFF
13	TRBJ1-1	.	TRBV3-1/TRBV3-2	TRBD1	TGTGCCAGCAGCCAGACAGGGTGGACTGAAGCTTTCTTT	CASSQTGWTEAFF
15	TRBJ1-2	.	TRBV19	.	TGTGCCAGTAATCAGGGGCGAACAGCTAACTATGGCTACACCTTC	CASNQGRTANYGYTF
15	TRBJ2-2	once	TRBV7-9	TRBD1	TGTGCCAGCAGCCCCCCGACAGGGTCGATCGGGGAGCTGTTTTTT	CASSPPTGSIGELFF
14	TRBJ1-1	.	TRBV11-2	.	TGTGCCAGCAGCTTCAGACGGACAAACACTGAAGCTTTCTTT	CASSFRRTNTEAFF
15	TRBJ1-1	.	TRBV7-9	TRBD1	TGTGCCAGCAGCCCCCAAGGAGGGGGCAACACTGAAGCTTTCTTT	CASSPQGGGNTEAFF
14	TRBJ2-1	.	TRBV12-5	TRBD2	TGTGCTAGTGGTCAACCGGGACTAATCAATGAGCAGTTCTTC	CASGQPGLINEQFF
13	TRBJ2-2	.	TRBV3-1/TRBV3-2	TRBD1	TGTGCCAGCAGCCCGGGACAGGCCGGGGAGCTGTTTTTT	CASSPGQAGELFF
14	TRBJ1-1	.	TRBV19	.	TGTGCCAGTAGTATAGACAGCGAGGAGACTGAAGCTTTCTTT	CASSIDSEETEAFF
16	TRBJ2-6	.	TRBV15	.	TGTGCCACCAGCCTTAATGGGGAGTGGGGGGCCAACGTCCTGACTTTC	CATSLNGEWGANVLTF
16	TRBJ2-1	.	TRBV24-1	TRBD2	TGTGCCACCAGTGCGAAAAGCGGGAGCTCCTACAATGAGCAGTTCTTC	CATSAKSGSSYNEQFF
13	TRBJ2-4	.	TRBV4-1	.	TGCGCCAGCAGCCAAGTTAAGACAAGCATTCAGTACTTC	CASSQVKTSIQYF
15	TRBJ1-2	.	TRBV6-5	TRBD1	TGTGCCAGCAGTACCCGGGACAGGAGATTCTATGGCTACACCTTC	CASSTRDRRFYGYTF
15	TRBJ2-5	.	TRBV7-2	TRBD2	TGTGCCAGCAGCTTCCTAGCGGGAGGTCAAGAGACCCAGTACTTC	CASSFLAGGQETQYF
13	TRBJ1-1	.	TRBV3-1/TRBV3-2	TRBD1	TGTGCCAGCAGCCGGAAGGGGGCTGCTGAAGCTTTCTTT	CASSRKGAAEAFF
17	TRBJ2-6	.	TRBV19	.	TGTGCCAGTAGCCCATTAAGGGGTGCAGGAGGGGCCAACGTCCTGACTTTC	CASSPLRGAGGANVLTF
15	TRBJ2-3	.	TRBV20-1	.	TGCAGTGCTAGTCTTAGGACAGCCGGCACAGATACGCAGTATTTT	CSASLRTAGTDTQYF
13	TRBJ1-1	few	TRBV3-1/TRBV3-2	.	TGTGCCAGCAGGCCGACAGGGAACACTGAAGCTTTCTTT	CASRPTGNTEAFF
12	TRBJ2-1	.	TRBV6-4	TRBD2	TGTGCCTCTGGCGGGGGGTTTGGTGAGCAGTTCTTC	CASGGGFGEQFF
16	TRBJ1-1	.	TRBV5-5	.	TGTGCCAGCAGCCCACGCGGGCCCACGAGAGACACTGAAGCTTTCTTT	CASSPRGPTRDTEAFF
14	TRBJ1-1	.	TRBV5-6	.	TGTGCCAGCAGCTTTGAGATGGCAGGGGCTGAAGCTTTCTTT	CASSFEMAGAEAFF
15	TRBJ2-1	.	TRBV9	TRBD2	TGTGCCAGCAGCGTCCGACTAGCGGCCTACAATGAGCAGTTCTTC	CASSVRLAAYNEQFF
17	TRBJ2-5	once	TRBV5-8	TRBD2	TGTGCCAGCAGCTTGGGGACTAGCGGGGGTTACCAAGAGACCCAGTACTTC	CASSLGTSGGYQETQYF
12	TRBJ2-2	.	TRBV24-1	.	TGTGCCACCAACAGGAACACCGGGGAGCTGTTTTTT	CATNRNTGELFF
16	TRBJ2-1	.	TRBV18	TRBD2	TGTGCCAGCTCACCGGTGCTAGCGGGAGCGGAAGGTGAGCAGTTCTTC	CASSPVLAGAEGEQFF
16	TRBJ1-6	few	TRBV6-1	.	TGTGCCAGCAGTGAGGGTTTCTACAGGCAGAATTCACCCCTCCACTTT	CASSEGFYRQNSPLHF